The present entry profiles one T cell receptor (beta chain) with its context. The antigen is unknown. These data are taken from a study of T cell responses to AZD1222 COVID-19 vaccine. Study-wide findings and caveats: No repertoire was sampled before or during the peak T cell response, only after it.

Libraries were prepared by immunoSEQ multiplex PCR; TCRdb keeps only in-frame clonotypes and omits some of them. The table shows about 120,000 clones, with 70% to 90% occurring only once. Germline lookup yields CDR1 SGHRS and CDR2 YFSETQ. Trimming took 4 bases from V and 2 from J, leaving 15 bases between them. The CDR3 runs 15 residues. The sample here was peripheral blood, taken on day 0 of AZD1222 vaccination. V and J are TRBV5-1 and TRBJ2-5; perhaps TRBD2 as D (6 bases). The source of this sequence is an adult in good health. The CDR3 protein is CASSTSRGRQETQYF. DNA for the CDR3: TGCGCCAGCAGCACCTCAAGAGGGAGGCAAGAGACCCAGTACTTC.